This TCR beta chain was identified during a study of blood T cell repertoires in COVID-19. For the study at large: T cells, B-cell-depleted T cells, or PBMCs supplied cDNA or gDNA.

The CDR3 spans 14 residues. The V gene's germline CDR1 is MNHEY and CDR2 SVGAGI. Trimming took off 7 bases at V and 7 bases at J, with 16 bases between the two ends. Sequenced by immunoSEQ multiplex PCR; TCRdb stores in-frame clones only, minus some. Counted here are about 91,000 clones, 70% to 90% occurring once; the ten biggest clones make up 4% to 5.5%. The clonotype originates from a man between 65 and 80 years old with acute or convalescent COVID-19. This sequence joins TRBV6-5 and TRBJ1-4; the D is unclear. Sequenced: peripheral blood. The CDR3: CASILDGRSEKLFF. CDR3 DNA: TGTGCCAGCATCCTTGACGGAAGGAGTGAAAAACTGTTTTTT.